The 18 T cell receptor beta chains below come from one sample, sequenced in a study of blood T cells in healthy people across ages. The authors ran a second PCR of roughly 6 to 12 cycles using a sample-barcoded 5' primer and a J-beta primer mix. TCRdb passed the 5' RACE reads through MiXCR, listing each CDR3 protein once. The repertoire includes about 1.5 million distinct CDR3 sequences, approximately 40% of them detected once, and approximately 7.9% sits in the top ten. The sequenced sample was blood. The receptors come from a young woman in good health.

The chain carries TRBV7-2 and TRBJ2-1; 10 nucleotides match TRBD2. Germline CDR1 reads SGHTA; CDR2 reads FQGNSA. This CDR3 is built from 19 residues. The trim removed 1 base at V and 0 bases at J, leaving 9 bases unmatched. The CDR3 is CASSLGRLAGVSSYNEQFF. CDR3 bases: TGTGCCAGCAGCTTAGGGAGGCTAGCGGGGGTGTCCTCCTACAATGAGCAGTTCTTC.

This clonotype was observed many times. The V and J genes are TRBV10-3 and TRBJ2-5, with D unclear. Trimming pared 3 bases from V and 11 bases from J, leaving 7 bases between. CDR1 and CDR2 from the germline V gene are ENHRY and SYGVKD. This CDR3 has 10 residues. The CDR3 DNA reads TGTGCCATCAGTGATGGGGTGCAGTACTTC. It specifies CAISDGVQYF.

This clonotype came up a few times. The chain couples TRBV6-5 to TRBJ2-3; 7 bases fit TRBD1. The CDR3 contains 16 residues. Germline V lookup: CDR1 MNHEY, CDR2 SVGAGI. V was pared by 7 bases and J by 0 bases, with 10 bases of the junction left unmatched. The CDR3, as DNA: TGTGCCAGCACTCCTCCCACAGGGGCGAGCACAGATACGCAGTATTTT. Protein: CASTPPTGASTDTQYF.

V gene TRBV5-5 combines with J gene TRBJ2-7; TRBD2 agrees at 10 bases. There are 16 residues in the CDR3. Germline CDR1 reads SGHKS; CDR2 reads YYEKEE (reference sequence). After removal of 2 bases from V and 5 bases from J, the junction contained 10 bases not matched to a gene. The CDR3 reads CASSFGLAGVSDEQYF. DNA for the CDR3: TGTGCCAGCAGCTTTGGGCTAGCGGGAGTGTCGGACGAGCAGTACTTC.

This clonotype was seen ten or more times. This chain joins TRBV20-1 and TRBJ2-1; the D call may be TRBD1 or TRBD2 (5 bases each). This CDR3 contains 14 residues. V dropped 0 bases and J dropped 8 bases, with 14 bases sitting between them. The germline V gene encodes CDR1 DFQATT and CDR2 SNEGSKA (reference sequence). This CDR3 is CSARDGSRGDEQFF. The CDR3, as DNA: TGCAGTGCTAGAGATGGCTCCAGAGGGGATGAGCAGTTCTTC.

The V call is TRBV4-2, the J call TRBJ1-3; D is undetermined. V was clipped by 0 bases and J by 0 bases, with 9 bases between them. Germline CDR1 LGHNA, CDR2 YNFKEQ. This CDR3 is 16 amino acids long. CDR3 nucleotide sequence: TGTGCCAGCAGCCAAGATTTGCCAAGCTCTGGAAACACCATATATTTT. Amino acids: CASSQDLPSSGNTIYF.

V usage is TRBV7-9 and J usage is TRBJ2-2, with a weak D call TRBD2 (5 bases). CDR1 is SEHNR, CDR2 FQNEAQ, per germline (reference sequence). This CDR3 contains 15 residues. V was trimmed by 2 bases and J by 6 bases, leaving 13 bases between them. The CDR3: CASSLMTTLPGELFF. The CDR3 nucleotides are TGTGCCAGCAGCTTAATGACTACCCTCCCCGGGGAGCTGTTTTTT.

CDR3 bases: TGTGCCAGCAGTGATCAGGGGATCGAGACCCAGTACTTC. It specifies CASSDQGIETQYF. The V and J genes are TRBV2 and TRBJ2-5; possible D gene TRBD1, 6 bases. The V end lost 3 bases, the J end lost 5 bases, and 10 bases lay between the germline ends. Germline values: CDR1 SNHLY, CDR2 FYNNEI. CDR3 length equals 13 residues.

To note about this clonotype: At one boundary the junction diverges from the germline segment, which might be a read error. J is TRBJ2-2 and V is TRBV2; possibly TRBD2 for D (6 bases). The CDR3 covers 15 residues. In germline, CDR1 is SNHLY, CDR2 FYNNEI. This CDR3 reads CASSGEEGPTGELFF. The CDR3 nucleotides are TGTGCCAGTAGTGGGGAGGAGGGCCCCACCGGGGAGCTGTTTTTT. The full variable domain, in which reference TRBV2 and TRBJ2-2 provide the parts outside the CDR3, is EPEVTQTPSHQVTQMGQEVILRCVPISNHLYFYWYRQILGQKVEFLVSFYNNEISEKSEIFDDQFSVERPDGSNFTLKIRSTKLEDSAMYFCASSGEEGPTGELFFGEGSRLTVL.

This sequence joins TRBV21-1 and TRBJ2-3; TRBD1 is the table's D call and was not checked against the DNA. TRBV21-1 is an annotated pseudogene. This CDR3 is 14 amino acids long. CDR3 protein: CASLRGWDTDTQYF. In DNA form, the CDR3 reads TGTGCCAGCTTGCGGGGGTGGGACACAGATACGCAGTATTTT.

This clonotype occurred a few times. The chain combines TRBV24-1 with TRBJ2-7; either TRBD1 or TRBD2 may supply D (5 bases each). The CDR3 contains 14 residues. Germline CDR1 reads KGHDR; CDR2 reads SFDVKD. Deletions cut 0 bases from V and 3 bases from J, with 8 bases between. The CDR3 protein is CATSDLKRGYEQYF. CDR3 in DNA: TGTGCCACCAGTGATTTGAAGAGGGGCTACGAGCAGTACTTC.

The table lists this clonotype with a few counts. The genes are TRBV4-1 and TRBJ2-5; TRBD2 matches at 12 bases. J lost 0 bases, V lost 4 bases, and 6 bases had no gene match. Germline lookup yields CDR1 MGHRA and CDR2 YSYEKL. The CDR3 totals 17 residues. The CDR3 loop reads CASSPRTSGANQETQYF. The CDR3 nucleotides read TGCGCCAGCAGCCCTCGGACTAGCGGGGCCAACCAAGAGACCCAGTACTTC.

The chain carries TRBV18 and TRBJ2-1, with 7 bases that match TRBD1. The CDR3 sequence is 19 residues long. Germline lookup yields CDR1 KGHSH and CDR2 LQKENI. Unmatched junction bases numbered 21, after V lost 3 bases and J lost 7 bases. In nucleotides, the CDR3 is TGTGCCAGCTCACCTGCGGACAGACAGGGCAGGAAAGGTGTAAATGAGCAGTTCTTC. This gives the protein CASSPADRQGRKGVNEQFF.

This clonotype appeared a few times. The chain joins TRBV24-1 to TRBJ1-4; perhaps TRBD1 as D (5 bases). Trimming left V 5 bases short and J 8 bases short, with 14 bases between. The CDR3 totals 14 residues. Per the germline V gene, CDR1 is KGHDR and CDR2 is SFDVKD. CDR3: CATSVAVRDEKLFF. The CDR3 region has the DNA TGTGCCACCAGTGTAGCGGTCCGGGACGAAAAACTGTTTTTT.

This clonotype has a handful of counts. The J gene is TRBJ2-1, the V gene TRBV9; 12 bases agree with TRBD2. Germline lookup yields CDR1 SGDLS and CDR2 YYNGEE. The length of the CDR3 is 15 residues. After removal of 4 bases from V and 8 bases from J, the junction contained 7 bases not matched to a gene. The CDR3 sequence: CASSTGTSGWDEQFF. DNA of the CDR3: TGTGCCAGCAGCACCGGGACTAGCGGGTGGGATGAGCAGTTCTTC. Supplemented by reference TRBV9 and TRBJ2-1, the full variable domain reads DSGVTQTPKHLITATGQRVTLRCSPRSGDLSVYWYQQSLDQGLQFLIQYYNGEERAKGNILERFSAQQFPDLHSELNLSSLELGDSALYFCASSTGTSGWDEQFFGPGTRLTVL.

The table lists this clonotype with many counts. The chain has TRBV7-2 and TRBJ2-1, with TRBD2 matching 11 bases. V was pared by 3 bases and J by 9 bases, with 1 base of the junction left unmatched. The CDR3 runs to 13 residues. Germline CDR1 and CDR2: SGHTA and FQGNSA. CDR3 amino acids: CASSLTSGTEQFF. The CDR3 bases are TGTGCCAGCAGCTTGACTAGCGGGACTGAGCAGTTCTTC.

This chain connects TRBV6-5 to TRBJ1-2; perhaps TRBD1 as D (5 bases). The V gene's germline CDR1 is MNHEY and CDR2 SVGAGI. This CDR3 region has 15 residues. V was cut by 2 bases and J by 2 bases, with 12 bases left in between. The CDR3 nucleotides read TGTGCCAGCAGTTACGCGGGGGTATCCAACTATGGCTACACCTTC. This codes for CASSYAGVSNYGYTF.

The V gene is TRBV3-1, the J gene TRBJ2-3; no reliable D call. There are 14 residues in the CDR3. The germline CDR1 and CDR2 sequences are LGHDT and YNNKEL (reference sequence). The germline V and J ends were trimmed by 2 bases and 2 bases, with 8 bases remaining between them. DNA for the CDR3: TGTGCCAGCAGCCAAAACCCCCTCACAGATACGCAGTATTTT. As protein: CASSQNPLTDTQYF.